In this sample, the clone carrying this T cell receptor (beta chain) turned up many times. Gene-specific TRAV and TRBV primers were used for first-strand cDNA, covering alpha and beta chains. TCRs underwent approximately 20 PCR cycles of amplification with a constant-region primer and V-primer adapter. One entry per CDR3 protein, called by TCRdb with MiXCR from the reads. The profile covers roughly 76,000 distinct CDR3 sequences, with 18% appearing a single time and more than 4.5% taken by the ten largest. The data originate from a study of low-dose radiotherapy and immunotherapy resistance in tumors. Whole-study context: Patients of Cohort 1 had 0.5 Gy fractions every 2 weeks, which summed to 6.5 Gy. On an every-two-weeks schedule, patients received intravenous nivolumab 240 mg, along with ipilimumab 1 mg/kg every six weeks. The authors gave intravenous cyclophosphamide 200 mg/m2 every two weeks, one day before radiation and immunotherapy. Each patient took aspirin at a dose of 300 mg by mouth once daily over the course of four cycles, with dosing beginning on cycle 1 day 1.

This CDR3 is built from 17 residues. V shed 3 bases and J shed 0 bases, with 14 bases lying between them. Germline CDR1 reads KGHSH; CDR2 reads LQKENI. Time point described: before trial treatment. The TCR originated in a male donor with prostate cancer. The chain uses TRBV18 and TRBJ2-2; perhaps D is TRBD1 or TRBD2 (6 bases each). Sequenced here: PBMCs, sampled before treatment. CDR3 nucleotide sequence: TGTGCCAGCTCACCCCGTCGGGGGCACTCGAACACCGGGGAGCTGTTTTTT. Translating gives CASSPRRGHSNTGELFF.